The T cell receptor (beta chain) under discussion was sequenced for a study of T-cell reconstitution after alpha-beta-depleted transplantation in children. Germline V gene data show CDR1 as SEHNR and CDR2 as FQNEAQ (reference sequence). V lost 5 bases, J lost 8 bases, and 22 bases lay in between. The CDR3 loop spans 16 amino acids. In its sample, this clonotype was seen a few times. Its antigen is as yet unknown. Preparation of the TCRbeta library used unique molecular identifiers. One entry per CDR3 protein results from TCRdb running MiXCR on the PCR reads. The data show fewer than 1 million distinct CDR3 sequences, with 16% seen just once and just under 5% held by the top ten. The study's findings and limits: T-cell counts and diversity at one year post-transplant came mainly from newly produced T cells.

V usage is TRBV7-9 and J usage is TRBJ2-1; D unresolved. The TCR originated in a male patient aged 10 to 17 who had a stem cell transplant for acute lymphoblastic leukemia, so the T cells may come from the graft donor. Source: PBMCs, mostly from graft donor cells, taken 360 days after TCRalphabeta/CD19-depleted stem cell transplant. This CDR3 is CASSLKENSFVDEQFF. CDR3 DNA sequence: TGTGCCAGCAGCCTAAAGGAGAACTCCTTCGTCGATGAGCAGTTCTTC.